This record covers a single T cell receptor (beta chain). What it binds is unknown. These data originate in a study of shared clonotypes between healthy human individuals. Study-wide points: Larger estimated richness was generally recorded for naive subsets relative to memory subsets.

Germline V gene data show CDR1 as MNHNS and CDR2 as SASEGT. The CDR3 is made up of 13 amino acids. The ends were cut back, 7 bases at V and 2 bases at J, with 11 bases in the middle. Sequencing used immunoSEQ multiplex PCR; TCRdb keeps in-frame clones, though not all of them. The sample shows over a million clones, 75% to 80% of them seen only once. Sequences were obtained from memory CD4+ T cells from PBMCs. Subset specified: CD45RA-negative fraction. The chain has TRBV6-1 and TRBJ1-2; D unresolved. This clonotype was sampled from a man between 18 and 35 years old in good health. Some clones in this sample may be carry-over from other donors' samples. The CDR3 spells CASIQTLNYGYTF. In DNA, the CDR3 is TGTGCCAGCATCCAAACACTCAACTATGGCTACACCTTC.